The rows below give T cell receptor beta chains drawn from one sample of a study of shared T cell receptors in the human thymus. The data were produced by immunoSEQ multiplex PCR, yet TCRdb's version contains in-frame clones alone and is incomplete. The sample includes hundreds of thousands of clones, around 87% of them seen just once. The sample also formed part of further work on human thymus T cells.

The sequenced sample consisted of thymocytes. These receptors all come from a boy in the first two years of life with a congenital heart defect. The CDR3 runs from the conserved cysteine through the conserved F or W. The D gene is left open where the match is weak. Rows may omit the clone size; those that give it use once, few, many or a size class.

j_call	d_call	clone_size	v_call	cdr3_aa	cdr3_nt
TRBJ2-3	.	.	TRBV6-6	CASSYEGFTETQYF	TGTGCCAGCAGTTACGAGGGCTTCACAGAGACGCAGTATTTT
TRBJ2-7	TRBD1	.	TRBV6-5	CASRPDRGRNDEQYF	TGTGCCAGCAGGCCGGACAGGGGTAGGAATGACGAGCAGTACTTC
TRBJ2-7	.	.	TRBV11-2	CASSARGQSSYEQYF	TGTGCCAGCAGCGCTCGTGGACAAAGCTCCTACGAGCAGTACTTC
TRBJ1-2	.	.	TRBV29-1	CSVVQENYGYTF	TGCAGCGTGGTACAGGAAAACTATGGCTACACCTTC
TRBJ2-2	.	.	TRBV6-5	CASSQTVAGELFF	TGTGCCAGCAGTCAGACAGTGGCCGGGGAGCTGTTTTTT
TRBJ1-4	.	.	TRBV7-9	CASSRGPPRGKLFF	TGTGCCAGCAGTCGGGGTCCTCCTCGCGGGAAACTGTTTTTT
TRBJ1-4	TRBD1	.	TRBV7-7	CASSFRTGEKLFF	TGTGCTAGCAGCTTTAGGACAGGGGAAAAACTGTTTTTT
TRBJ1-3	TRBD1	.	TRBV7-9	CASSHILTGGPWNAIYF	TGTGCCAGCAGCCACATCCTGACAGGGGGGCCCTGGAACGCCATATATTTT
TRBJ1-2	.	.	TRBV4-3	CASSLHEKDSKKYGYTF	TGCGCCAGCAGCCTCCATGAAAAGGACAGTAAAAAGTATGGCTACACCTTC
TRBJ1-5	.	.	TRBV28	CASSLSVTVLKNQPQHF	TGTGCCAGCAGTTTATCGGTGACAGTGCTTAAAAATCAGCCCCAGCATTTT
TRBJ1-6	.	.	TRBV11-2	CASSFATAQNSPLHF	TGTGCCAGCAGCTTCGCGACAGCGCAAAATTCACCCCTCCACTTT
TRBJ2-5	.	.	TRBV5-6	CASSLSLLETQYF	TGTGCCAGCAGCTTGTCCTTACTCGAGACCCAGTACTTC
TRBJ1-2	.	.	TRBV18	CASSRADRYGYTF	TGTGCCAGCTCCCGGGCCGACAGGTATGGCTACACCTTC
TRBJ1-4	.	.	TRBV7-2	CASSLVSLESEKLFF	TGTGCCAGCAGCTTAGTATCATTGGAGAGTGAAAAACTGTTTTTT
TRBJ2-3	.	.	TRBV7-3	CASSQGTRTLGKDTQYF	TGTGCCAGCAGCCAAGGGACTCGCACACTAGGGAAAGATACGCAGTATTTT
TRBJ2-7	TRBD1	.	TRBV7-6	CASSFTGAYEQYF	TGTGCCAGCAGCTTCACAGGGGCCTACGAGCAGTACTTC
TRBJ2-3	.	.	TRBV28	CASSWGGEWDTDTQYF	TGTGCCAGCAGTTGGGGCGGGGAGTGGGACACAGATACGCAGTATTTT
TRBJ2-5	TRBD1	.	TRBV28	CASSPTGGRSQETQYF	TGTGCCAGCAGTCCAACAGGGGGACGATCGCAAGAGACCCAGTACTTC
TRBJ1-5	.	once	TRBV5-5	CASSLEGRAGEGQPQHF	TGTGCCAGCAGCTTGGAGGGCCGGGCCGGGGAAGGCCAGCCCCAGCATTTT
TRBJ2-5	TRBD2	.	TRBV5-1	CASSLAREGTQYF	TGCGCCAGCAGCTTGGCCCGGGAGGGGACCCAGTACTTC
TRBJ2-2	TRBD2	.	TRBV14	CASSHRSGLAGNTGELFF	TGTGCCAGCAGCCACCGCTCTGGGCTAGCGGGAAACACCGGGGAGCTGTTTTTT
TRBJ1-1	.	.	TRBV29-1	CSVLRQLHTEAFF	TGCAGCGTTCTCAGACAGCTACACACTGAAGCTTTCTTT
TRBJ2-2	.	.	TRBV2	CASSEWLLKSSGELFF	TGTGCCAGCAGTGAATGGTTGCTTAAGTCGAGCGGGGAGCTGTTTTTT
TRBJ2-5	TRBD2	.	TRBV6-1	CASIRLAGRRGTQYF	TGTGCCAGCATCAGGCTAGCGGGTCGACGGGGGACCCAGTACTTC
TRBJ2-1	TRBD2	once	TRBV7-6	CASSPVGGRKFF	TGTGCCAGCAGCCCCGTGGGGGGGAGGAAGTTCTTC
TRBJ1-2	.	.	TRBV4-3	CASSQNSQGIGYGYTF	TGCGCCAGCAGCCAGAATTCACAGGGTATCGGCTATGGCTACACCTTC
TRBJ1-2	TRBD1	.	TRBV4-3	CASSQEGQVDGYTF	TGCGCCAGCAGCCAAGAGGGACAGGTGGATGGCTACACCTTC
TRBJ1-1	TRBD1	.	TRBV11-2	CASSPEGRTGNTEAFF	TGTGCCAGCAGCCCAGAAGGGAGGACAGGGAACACTGAAGCTTTCTTT
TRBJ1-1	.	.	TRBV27	CASSARGRRGEAFF	TGTGCCAGCAGTGCGCGGGGCCGACGGGGGGAAGCTTTCTTT
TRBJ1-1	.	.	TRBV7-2	CASSRETALNTEAFF	TGTGCCAGCAGTCGAGAGACAGCTCTTAACACTGAAGCTTTCTTT
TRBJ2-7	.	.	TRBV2	CASSFSSSPGSSYEQYF	TGTGCCAGCAGTTTCTCGAGTTCCCCGGGGAGCTCCTACGAGCAGTACTTC
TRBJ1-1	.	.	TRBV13	CASSIFGQMNTEAFF	TGTGCCAGCAGCATATTCGGACAGATGAACACTGAAGCTTTCTTT
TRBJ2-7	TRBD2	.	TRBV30	CAWSRLAGGPLEEQYF	TGTGCCTGGAGTCGACTAGCGGGAGGGCCTCTGGAGGAGCAGTACTTC
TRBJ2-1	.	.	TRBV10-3	CAKLTLIEAQYNEQFF	TGTGCCAAACTCACATTGATCGAGGCCCAATACAATGAGCAGTTCTTC
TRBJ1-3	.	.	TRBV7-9	CASRREALARSGNTIYF	TGTGCCAGCAGGAGGGAGGCCTTGGCTCGCTCTGGAAACACCATATATTTT
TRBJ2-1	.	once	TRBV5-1	CASSLPTIPSYNEQFF	TGCGCCAGCAGCTTACCGACTATCCCCTCCTACAATGAGCAGTTCTTC
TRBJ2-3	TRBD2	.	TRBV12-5	CASGLGHPLTGTKGIDTQYF	TGTGCTAGTGGTTTGGGACACCCCCTAACCGGGACTAAGGGAATAGATACGCAGTATTTT
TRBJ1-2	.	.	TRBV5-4	CASSLNPRILANYGYTF	TGTGCCAGCAGCTTGAATCCGAGAATTCTAGCTAACTATGGCTACACCTTC
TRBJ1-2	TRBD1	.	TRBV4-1	CASSQDRDSIYYGYTF	TGCGCCAGCAGCCAGGACAGGGATAGCATATACTATGGCTACACCTTC
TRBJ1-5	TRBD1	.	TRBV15	CATSRSQDRGNQPQHF	TGTGCCACCAGCAGATCACAAGACAGGGGAAATCAGCCCCAGCATTTT
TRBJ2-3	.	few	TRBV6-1	CASSYRSDTQYF	TGTGCCAGCAGCTACAGATCAGATACGCAGTATTTT
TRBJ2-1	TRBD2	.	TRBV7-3	CASSEHGGASYEQFF	TGTGCCAGCAGCGAACACGGGGGGGCAAGCTATGAGCAGTTCTTC
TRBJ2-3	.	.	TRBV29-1	CSVSQGTQYF	TGCAGCGTCAGCCAGGGTACGCAGTATTTT
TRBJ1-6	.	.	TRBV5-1	CASSLAPDGYNSPLHF	TGCGCCAGCAGCTTGGCCCCAGATGGTTATAATTCCCCCCTCCACTTT
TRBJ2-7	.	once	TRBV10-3	CAIRPTGIGGEQYF	TGTGCCATCAGGCCGACAGGGATCGGAGGGGAGCAGTACTTC
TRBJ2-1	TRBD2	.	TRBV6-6	CASSSEREKVNEQFF	TGTGCCAGCAGTTCGGAGCGGGAGAAGGTCAATGAGCAGTTCTTC
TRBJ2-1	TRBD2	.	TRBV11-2	CASSPSGGRSHEQFF	TGTGCCAGCAGCCCCTCGGGCGGGAGGTCCCATGAGCAGTTCTTC
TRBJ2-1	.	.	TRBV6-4	CASSADSASSYNEQFF	TGTGCCAGCAGTGCCGATAGCGCGAGCTCCTACAATGAGCAGTTCTTC